The 12 T cell receptor beta chains in this list originate from one sample, sequenced in a study of blood T cell repertoires in COVID-19. The assay was immunoSEQ multiplex PCR, and TCRdb's table has in-frame clones only and misses some. The sample holds 400,000 or so clones, more than 85% seen once. Sequencing was carried out using peripheral blood. The source of these receptors is a human donor in a cohort sampled during active COVID-19.

This chain uses TRBV6-5 with TRBJ2-1; D perhaps matches TRBD2 (6 bases). The CDR3 covers 15 residues. Trimming left V 6 bases short and J 9 bases short, with 21 bases between. Germline lookup yields CDR1 MNHEY and CDR2 SVGAGI. In DNA form, the CDR3 reads TGTGCCAGCAGCCCCGACTGGAGGGTAAAGGGTGAGCAGTTCTTC. It yields the protein CASSPDWRVKGEQFF.

This chain uses TRBV15 with TRBJ2-7; maybe TRBD2 (6 bases). The germline V gene encodes CDR1 LNHNV and CDR2 YYDKDF (reference sequence). This CDR3 contains 19 residues. Trimming shortened V by 0 bases and J by 2 bases, and 23 bases separated the two germline ends. In DNA, the CDR3 is TGTGCCACCAGCAGAGATCTGGGAGGCCGGACTACCCAAACCTACGAGCAGTACTTC. It codes for CATSRDLGGRTTQTYEQYF.

In this sample, this clone turned up a few times. The chain links TRBV3-1 (or the pseudogene TRBV3-2) to TRBJ1-1; 8 bases fit TRBD1. J was trimmed by 1 base and V by 0 bases; bases with no gene match: 13. Germline V lookup: CDR1 LGHDT, CDR2 YNNKEL (reference sequence). The CDR3 has 19 residues. CDR3 DNA sequence: TGTGCCAGCAGCCAAGAATCTGACAGGGGATCCCGGGGGAACACTGAAGCTTTCTTT. The encoded protein is CASSQESDRGSRGNTEAFF.

The CDR3 loop is CASSLGAAKETQYF. The CDR3 nucleotides read TGTGCCAGCAGCTTAGGGGCAGCCAAAGAGACCCAGTACTTC. V and J are TRBV5-6 and TRBJ2-5, with a weak D call TRBD1 (5 bases). Germline CDR1 is SGHDT and CDR2 is YYEEEE. The germline V and J ends were trimmed by 2 bases and 3 bases, with 11 bases remaining between them. The CDR3 contains 14 residues.

The chain recombines TRBV3-1 (or the pseudogene TRBV3-2) with TRBJ2-7, with 15 bases matching TRBD2. Germline V gives CDR1 LGHDT, CDR2 YNNKEL (reference sequence). Trimming took 1 base from V and 9 from J; bases not matched to a gene: 4. CDR3 size: 15 residues. In nucleotides, the CDR3 is TGTGCCAGCAGCCAAGTGGGACTAGCGGGAGGTGGGCAGTACTTC. Its protein is CASSQVGLAGGGQYF.

This chain uses TRBV18 with TRBJ2-7; the D gene is possibly TRBD2 (5 bases). CDR3 length: 14 residues. The germline V gene has CDR1 KGHSH and CDR2 LQKENI. Trimming shortened V by 2 bases and J by 5 bases, and 13 bases separated the two germline ends. The CDR3 protein is CASSPADWGNEQYF. CDR3 sequence (DNA): TGTGCCAGCTCACCAGCGGACTGGGGAAACGAGCAGTACTTC.

In this sample, this clone turned up once. The CDR3 here is CASSHGTAGTEYF. Here the CDR3 DNA reads TGCGCCAGCAGCCACGGGACAGCAGGAACGGAGTACTTC. The V call is TRBV5-1, the J call TRBJ2-7, with 7 bases fitting TRBD1. The V gene's germline CDR1 is SGHRS and CDR2 YFSETQ. CDR3 size: 13 residues. After removal of 4 bases from V and 11 bases from J, the junction contained 12 bases not matched to a gene.

V is TRBV11-2 and J is TRBJ2-3; TRBD2 aligns across 14 bases. CDR3 length: 17 residues. Germline V lookup: CDR1 SGHAT, CDR2 FQNNGV. The V gene end was trimmed by 4 bases and the J gene end by 1 base; junction bases not matched to a gene: 4. This chain's CDR3 is CASSSQGLAGGTDTQYF. The CDR3, as DNA: TGTGCCAGCAGCTCCCAGGGACTAGCGGGGGGCACAGATACGCAGTATTTT.

This chain links TRBV5-1 with TRBJ1-2, with 7 bases matching TRBD1. The length of the CDR3 is 14 residues. V trimming: 4 bases; J trimming: 6 bases; junction bases outside the gene matches: 9. The germline V gene encodes CDR1 SGHRS and CDR2 YFSETQ. The DNA of the CDR3 is TGCGCCAGCAGCCTAACTGGGCAGGGGGATGGCTACACCTTC. Protein sequence: CASSLTGQGDGYTF.

This chain links TRBV6-5 with TRBJ2-7; D might be TRBD2 (7 bases). There are 15 residues in the CDR3. V lost 5 bases and J lost 4, with 18 bases in between. Germline lookup yields CDR1 MNHEY and CDR2 SVGAGI. CDR3 in amino acids: CASSPSWGGGYEQYF. The CDR3 nucleotides are TGTGCCAGCAGTCCCTCATGGGGGGGCGGGTACGAGCAGTACTTC.

The chain combines TRBV3-1 (or the pseudogene TRBV3-2) with TRBJ2-5; TRBD1 agrees at 8 bases. The germline gives CDR1 LGHDT, CDR2 YNNKEL (reference sequence). The CDR3 runs to 13 residues. V lost 6 bases, J lost 4 bases, and 4 bases stayed unmatched. CDR3 sequence (DNA): TGTGCCAGCAGTCGGACAGGGCGAGAGACCCAGTACTTC. Translation gives CASSRTGRETQYF.

V gene TRBV2 combines with J gene TRBJ2-3; D unresolved. V dropped 7 bases and J dropped 4 bases, with 12 bases sitting between them. This CDR3 has 13 amino acids. From germline, CDR1 is SNHLY and CDR2 FYNNEI. Written as DNA, the CDR3 is TGTGCCAGCACCGAACGAGAAGCAGATACGCAGTATTTT. Its protein product is CASTEREADTQYF.